The sequence of this T cell receptor beta chain was determined in a study of T cells expressing NK-cell markers. Concerning this clonotype: The target antigen is unknown.

TCRdb re-called the 5' RACE reads and shows each CDR3 protein once, DNA omitted. In all, the sample yields a few hundred thousand distinct CDR3 sequences. Germline CDR1 and CDR2: MNHNS and SASEGT. The CDR3 sequence is 13 residues long. General observations from the study: No clear determination of HCMV specificity was made for expanded NKG2C+ T cell clones.

The sample comprised blood T cells: a sorted CD56 or NKG2C T cell subset, CD4+ or CD8+ T cells, or bulk PBMC T cells (not recorded which). The sequence came from a man aged 18 to 70 in good health. The chain uses TRBV6-1 and TRBJ1-1; the TCRdb D gene call, TRBD1, has no DNA to confirm it. The chain's CDR3 is CASPGQTNTEAFF.